This TCR beta chain derives from a study of cytomegalovirus exposure and HLA in healthy donors. General study findings and limits: A link between a missense DCLRE1C variant and TCR beta V- and J-gene trimming emerged from a later analysis. CMV antigen specificity of a few CMV-associated chains was confirmed in vitro.

Remarks on this clone: What it binds is not known.

Use of 60 Vbeta and 13 Jbeta primers characterized the PCR. Assay used: immunoSEQ multiplex PCR; TCRdb lists only in-frame clones, some missing. The sample lists some 200,000 clones; less than 85% were seen once. Germline V gene sequence: CDR1 SNHLY, CDR2 FYNNEI. This CDR3 is 13 amino acids long. V gave up 3 bases and J gave up 7 bases, with 12 bases separating them. The clonotype originates from a young man in good health and CMV-seronegative. The sequenced sample was PBMCs. The rearrangement links TRBV2 to TRBJ1-1, with a possible D match to TRBD1 (5 bases). Here the CDR3 reads CASSEGGRSEAFF. For the CDR3, the DNA is TGTGCCAGCAGTGAGGGGGGACGGAGTGAAGCTTTCTTT. Full variable domain (missing parts from reference TRBV2 and TRBJ1-1): EPEVTQTPSHQVTQMGQEVILRCVPISNHLYFYWYRQILGQKVEFLVSFYNNEISEKSEIFDDQFSVERPDGSNFTLKIRSTKLEDSAMYFCASSEGGRSEAFFGQGTRLTVV.